This T cell receptor (beta chain) emerged from a study of identifying expanded T cells in peripheral blood. Study-wide points: Across healthy donors, higher total template counts meant significantly greater approximately two-week count variance.

Clones were read by immunoSEQ multiplex PCR, and TCRdb kept only the in-frame ones, dropping some. The sample lists some 80,000 clones; 80% to 90% were seen once. Healthy donors had no documented immune events, such as infections, while sampled. For this clone: The antigen is not known.

CDR3 length: 16 residues. Trimming cost V 8 bases and J 4 bases, with 21 bases left between them. The germline gives CDR1 SGHAT, CDR2 FQNNGV. The TCR originated in a person aged 18-70 years in good health. The rearrangement joins TRBV11-2 to TRBJ2-1; tentative D call: TRBD1 (8 bases). Sequencing was done on a sample of blood. CDR3 loop: CASGLTQGGSYNEQFF. DNA for the CDR3: TGTGCCAGCGGTCTAACACAGGGGGGGTCTTACAATGAGCAGTTCTTC. The full variable domain, its missing parts supplied by reference TRBV11-2 and TRBJ2-1, is EAGVAQSPRYKIIEKRQSVAFWCNPISGHATLYWYQQILGQGPKLLIQFQNNGVVDDSQLPKDRFSAERLKGVDSTLKIQPAKLEDSAVYLCASGLTQGGSYNEQFFGPGTRLTVL.